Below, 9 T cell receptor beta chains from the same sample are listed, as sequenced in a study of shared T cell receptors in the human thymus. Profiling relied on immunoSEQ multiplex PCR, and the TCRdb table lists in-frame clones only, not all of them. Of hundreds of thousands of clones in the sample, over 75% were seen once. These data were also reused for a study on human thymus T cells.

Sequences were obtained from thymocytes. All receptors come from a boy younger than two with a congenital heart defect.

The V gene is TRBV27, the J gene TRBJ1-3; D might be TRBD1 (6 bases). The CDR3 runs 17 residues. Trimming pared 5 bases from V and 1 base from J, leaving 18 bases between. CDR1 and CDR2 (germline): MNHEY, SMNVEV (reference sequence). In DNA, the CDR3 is TGTGCCAGCAGTCCACCTACAGGGTTCATTTCTGGAAACACCATATATTTT. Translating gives CASSPPTGFISGNTIYF.

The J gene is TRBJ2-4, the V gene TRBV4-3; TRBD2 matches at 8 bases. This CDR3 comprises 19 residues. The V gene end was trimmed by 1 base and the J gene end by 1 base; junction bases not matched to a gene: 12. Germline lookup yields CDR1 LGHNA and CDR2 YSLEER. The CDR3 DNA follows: TGCGCCAGCAGCCAAGTACTAGCGGACCGATTCGGGGCCAAAAACATTCAGTACTTC. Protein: CASSQVLADRFGAKNIQYF.

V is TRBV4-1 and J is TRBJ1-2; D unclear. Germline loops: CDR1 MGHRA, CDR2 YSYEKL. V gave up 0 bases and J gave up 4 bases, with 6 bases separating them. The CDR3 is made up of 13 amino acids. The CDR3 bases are TGCGCCAGCAGCCAAGACGTCGGCTATGGCTACACCTTC. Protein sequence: CASSQDVGYGYTF.

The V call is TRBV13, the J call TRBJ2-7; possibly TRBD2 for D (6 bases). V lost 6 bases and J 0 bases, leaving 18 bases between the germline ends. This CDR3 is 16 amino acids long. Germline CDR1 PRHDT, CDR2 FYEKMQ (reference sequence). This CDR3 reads CASSPILAERSYEQYF. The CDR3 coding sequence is TGTGCCAGCAGTCCAATCTTAGCGGAACGCTCCTACGAGCAGTACTTC.

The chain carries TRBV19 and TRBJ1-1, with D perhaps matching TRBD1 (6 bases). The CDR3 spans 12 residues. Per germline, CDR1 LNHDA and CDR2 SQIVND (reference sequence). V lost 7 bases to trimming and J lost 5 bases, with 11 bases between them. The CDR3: CASKQRGTEAFF. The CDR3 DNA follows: TGTGCCAGTAAACAGAGGGGGACTGAAGCTTTCTTT.

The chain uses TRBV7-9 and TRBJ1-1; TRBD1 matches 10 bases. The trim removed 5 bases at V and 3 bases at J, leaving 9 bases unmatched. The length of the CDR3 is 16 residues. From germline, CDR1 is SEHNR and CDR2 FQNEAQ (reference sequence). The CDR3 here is CASSTPGQGFYTEAFF. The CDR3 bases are TGTGCCAGCAGCACACCGGGACAGGGGTTTTACACTGAAGCTTTCTTT.

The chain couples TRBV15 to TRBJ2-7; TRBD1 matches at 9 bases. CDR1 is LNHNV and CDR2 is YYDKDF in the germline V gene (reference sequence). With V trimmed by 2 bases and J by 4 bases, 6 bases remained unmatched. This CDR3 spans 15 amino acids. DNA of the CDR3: TGTGCCACCAGCAGAAGGGCGGGACAGGGATACGAGCAGTACTTC. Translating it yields CATSRRAGQGYEQYF.

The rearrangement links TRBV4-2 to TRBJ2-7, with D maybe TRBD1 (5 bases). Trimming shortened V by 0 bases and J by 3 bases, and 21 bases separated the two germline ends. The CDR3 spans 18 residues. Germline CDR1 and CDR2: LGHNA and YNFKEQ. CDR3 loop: CASSQDFDSRAPYYEQYF. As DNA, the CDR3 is TGTGCCAGCAGCCAAGATTTTGATAGCAGGGCCCCCTACTACGAGCAGTACTTC.

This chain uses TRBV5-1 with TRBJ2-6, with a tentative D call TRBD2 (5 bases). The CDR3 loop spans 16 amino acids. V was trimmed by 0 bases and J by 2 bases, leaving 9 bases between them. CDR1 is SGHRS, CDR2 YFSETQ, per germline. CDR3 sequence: CASSLGSGAGANVLTF. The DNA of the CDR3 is TGCGCCAGCAGCTTGGGATCCGGGGCTGGGGCCAACGTCCTGACTTTC.